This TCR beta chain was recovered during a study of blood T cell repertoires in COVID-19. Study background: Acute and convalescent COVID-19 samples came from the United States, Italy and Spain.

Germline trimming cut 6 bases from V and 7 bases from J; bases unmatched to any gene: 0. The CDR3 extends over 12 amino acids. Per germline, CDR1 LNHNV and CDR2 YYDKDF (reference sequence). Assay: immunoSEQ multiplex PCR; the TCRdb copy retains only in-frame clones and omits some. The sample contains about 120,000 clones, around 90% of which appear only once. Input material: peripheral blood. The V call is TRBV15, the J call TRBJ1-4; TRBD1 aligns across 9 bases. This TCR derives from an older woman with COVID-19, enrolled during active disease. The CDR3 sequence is CATRGQGEKLFF. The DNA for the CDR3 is TGTGCCACCAGGGGACAGGGTGAAAAACTGTTTTTT.